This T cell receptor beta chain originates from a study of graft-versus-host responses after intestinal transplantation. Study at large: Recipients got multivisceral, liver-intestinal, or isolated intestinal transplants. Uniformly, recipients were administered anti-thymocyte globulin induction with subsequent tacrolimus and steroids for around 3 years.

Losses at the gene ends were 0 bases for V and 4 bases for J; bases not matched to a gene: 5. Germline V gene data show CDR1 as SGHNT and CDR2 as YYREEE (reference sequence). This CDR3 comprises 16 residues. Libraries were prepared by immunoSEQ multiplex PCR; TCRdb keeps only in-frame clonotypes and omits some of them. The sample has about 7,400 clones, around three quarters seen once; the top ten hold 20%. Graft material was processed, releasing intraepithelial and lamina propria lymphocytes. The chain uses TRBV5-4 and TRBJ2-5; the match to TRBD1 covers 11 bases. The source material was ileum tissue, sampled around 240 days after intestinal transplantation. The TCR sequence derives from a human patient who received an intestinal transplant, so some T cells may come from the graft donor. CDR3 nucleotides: TGTGCCAGCAGCTTGGCCGGGACAGGGGGTGGAGAGACCCAGTACTTC. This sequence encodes CASSLAGTGGGETQYF.